Below are 4 T cell receptor beta chains sequenced from a single sample in a study of Ad26.COV2.S vaccination and SARS-CoV-2 variants. Clones were read by immunoSEQ multiplex PCR, and TCRdb kept only the in-frame ones, dropping some. The sample lists hundreds of thousands of clones, more than 80% occurring once. Treatment here: 15 to 20 received Ad26.COV2.S at low or high dose, single or two shots; roughly 5 received placebo; per-sample allocation not given. The study sampled participants on day 63 after the first vaccine or placebo injection. The specimen was peripheral blood, collected in a trial of Ad26.COV2.S vaccine versus placebo. Receptors were obtained from a person aged 18-65 years who received the Ad26.COV2.S COVID-19 vaccine or a placebo.

Turning to this clone: The junction departs from the called germline gene at one end, perhaps through a read error. This rearrangement joins TRBV6-5 to TRBJ1-4, with TRBD1 identical over 10 bases. Germline V gene sequence: CDR1 MNHEY, CDR2 SVGAGI. This CDR3 is 14 amino acids long. The DNA of the CDR3 is TGCGCCAGCTCCAGGGACAGGGGTGGCGAAAAACTGTTTTTT. Translated, it gives CASSRDRGGEKLFF.

The rearrangement links TRBV12-3 or TRBV12-4 to TRBJ1-2; D might be TRBD1 (5 bases). Trimming pared 5 bases from V and 4 bases from J, leaving 11 bases between. The CDR3 is 13 residues long. The CDR3 DNA is TGTGCCAGCAGTCCGGGACCGAGCTATGGCTACACCTTC. Translating it yields CASSPGPSYGYTF.

The chain couples TRBV19 to TRBJ2-5, with 11 positions matching TRBD1. This CDR3 is 16 amino acids long. V shed 0 bases and J 5 bases; nucleotides not matched to a gene: 5. The germline V gene has CDR1 LNHDA and CDR2 SQIVND (reference sequence). Written as DNA, the CDR3 is TGTGCCAGTAGTATAGATCGGACAGGGGGCAGGGAGACCCAGTACTTC. Protein sequence: CASSIDRTGGRETQYF.

This sequence joins TRBV4-1 and TRBJ2-5; TRBD2 agrees at 14 bases. Per the germline V gene, CDR1 is MGHRA and CDR2 is YSYEKL. CDR3 size: 18 residues. J lost 2 bases, V lost 3 bases, and 8 bases had no gene match. The CDR3 is CASSQDLGLAGGQETQYF. CDR3 DNA sequence: TGCGCCAGCAGCCAGGATCTAGGACTAGCGGGGGGACAAGAGACCCAGTACTTC.